The following is a TCR beta chain sequence with its context. Its specificity is unknown. This sample stems from a study of T cell responses to AZD1222 COVID-19 vaccine. The overall study: Doses given second, at about 4 or about 12 weeks, were pooled. Study results and limitations: Repertoire sampling happened only post peak T cell response. Females made up more of the donors, who were largely white British, and clonal diversity may have come out too low.

The protocol was immunoSEQ multiplex PCR, while the TCRdb copy is restricted to in-frame clones and leaves out a portion. This table has around 140,000 clones, approximately 92% appearing once. V lost 2 bases, J lost 3 bases, and 23 bases lay in between. This CDR3 comprises 19 residues. Germline CDR1 reads MNHEY; CDR2 reads SVGEGT. This receptor was identified in an adult in good health. The sequences come from peripheral blood, collected on day 0 of AZD1222 vaccination. The gene calls are TRBV6-2 or TRBV6-3 and TRBJ2-1; no firm D call. CDR3: CASSYPNPGTTEDYNEQFF. The CDR3 DNA reads TGTGCCAGCAGTTACCCCAACCCCGGCACTACAGAGGACTACAATGAGCAGTTCTTC.